The 16 T cell receptor beta chains below all came from one sample that was sequenced in a study of molecular identifiers for immune sequencing clone quantification. TCRdb re-called the PCR reads through MiXCR, storing one row per CDR3 protein. This table holds 300,000 to 350,000 distinct CDR3 sequences, about a fifth found once. The specimen was naive CD8+ T cells from blood, with Jurkat cell RNA spiked in. Indicated subset: FACS-sorted CD8+CD4-CCR7+CD45RA+ naive T cells. The origin of the receptors is a human donor in good health. Some libraries in this study had Jurkat cell RNA spiked in.

This clonotype has at least ten counts. This chain uses TRBV2 with TRBJ2-7; tentative D call: TRBD1 (5 bases). V lost 6 bases to trimming and J lost 0 bases, with 9 bases between them. The CDR3 has 13 amino acids. The germline V gene has CDR1 SNHLY and CDR2 FYNNEI. CDR3 region: CASRQGTSYEQYF. The CDR3 DNA reads as TGTGCCAGCAGGCAGGGTACCTCCTACGAGCAGTACTTC.

As regards this clonotype: This may stem from a read error, because a much larger clone lies one nucleotide away. The chain is built from TRBV19 and TRBJ2-7; 8 bases match TRBD1. Germline CDR1 LNHDA, CDR2 SQIVND (reference sequence). The CDR3 consists of 14 residues. CDR3 amino acids: CASGMGTGSYEQYF. As DNA, the CDR3 is TGTGCCAGTGGTATGGGGACAGGTTCCTACGAGCAGTACTTC.

This clonotype was counted many times. V and J are TRBV12-3 or TRBV12-4 and TRBJ1-6; D unresolved. The CDR3 spans 15 residues. Trimming pared 3 bases from V and 0 bases from J, leaving 6 bases between. CDR3 sequence (DNA): TGTGCCAGCAGTTTCGAGAGCTCCTATAATTCACCCCTCCACTTT. Encoded protein: CASSFESSYNSPLHF.

This clonotype appeared a few times. The CDR3 ends on some other residue instead of the conserved phenylalanine or tryptophan, so this is likely a read error. The J gene is TRBJ2-5, the V gene TRBV11-2; D might be TRBD2 (6 bases). The V end was cut by 3 bases, the J end by 0 bases, with 14 bases between. The CDR3 covers 16 residues. Germline V gene sequence: CDR1 SGHAT, CDR2 FQNNGV. The CDR3 DNA reads as TGTGCCAGCAGCTTTGCTGCGGGAATGTACCAAGAGACCCAGTACTCC. Protein sequence: CASSFAAGMYQETQYS.

Of note for this clonotype: With a much larger clone just one base away, this may be a read error. V usage is TRBV20-1 and J usage is TRBJ1-1; no definite D call. The CDR3 sequence is 14 residues long. With 0 bases removed from V and 7 bases from J, the gap between germline ends came to 15 bases. Germline CDR1 reads DFQATT; CDR2 reads SNEGSKA (reference sequence). Here the CDR3 reads CSARDSRGGLEAFF. CDR3 coding DNA: TGCAGTGCTAGAGATTCACGGGGAGGACTTGAAGCTTTCTTT.

This clonotype was recorded at least ten times. CDR3 sequence: CASSFEIRGRAEAFF. The DNA for the CDR3 is TGTGCCAGCAGCTTTGAGATCAGGGGGCGCGCTGAAGCTTTCTTT. V usage is TRBV5-6 and J usage is TRBJ1-1; 8 bases map to TRBD1. CDR1 is SGHDT, CDR2 YYEEEE, per germline. This CDR3 is 15 amino acids long. With V trimmed by 2 bases and J by 6 bases, 9 bases remained unmatched.

Only a few counts were recorded for this clonotype. The rearrangement links TRBV7-9 to TRBJ1-1, with 8 positions matching TRBD1. Germline assignment: CDR1 SEHNR and CDR2 FQNEAQ (reference sequence). This CDR3 contains 15 residues. V was pared by 3 bases and J by 4 bases, with 7 bases of the junction left unmatched. Written as DNA, the CDR3 is TGTGCCAGCAGCTTTATTGGACAGGGTGGCACTGAAGCTTTCTTT. Protein: CASSFIGQGGTEAFF.

The table lists this clonotype with many counts. The chain joins TRBV5-1 to TRBJ2-1; D is undetermined. Trimming pared 7 bases from V and 9 bases from J, leaving 11 bases between. Germline loops: CDR1 SGHRS, CDR2 YFSETQ. The CDR3 is made up of 11 amino acids. This chain's CDR3 is CASGPLVEQFF. In nucleotides, the CDR3 is TGCGCCAGCGGCCCCCTTGTTGAGCAGTTCTTC.

This clonotype was counted only a few times. The J gene is TRBJ2-7, the V gene TRBV29-1; maybe TRBD1 (5 bases). Germline CDR1 reads SQVTM; CDR2 reads ANQGSEA. The CDR3 length is 14 residues. Trimming pared 2 bases from V and 0 bases from J, leaving 11 bases between. The chain's CDR3 is CSVETTGISYEQYF. DNA of the CDR3: TGCAGCGTTGAAACCACAGGAATCTCCTACGAGCAGTACTTC.

This clonotype was observed a few times. This chain uses TRBV20-1 with TRBJ2-3; D remains ambiguous. CDR1 DFQATT and CDR2 SNEGSKA come from the germline V gene (reference sequence). V dropped 0 bases and J dropped 12 bases, with 19 bases sitting between them. This CDR3 comprises 14 residues. The CDR3 DNA sequence: TGCAGTGCTAGAGATCAGGCCCAGTTAGATCCCCAGTATTTT. Protein sequence: CSARDQAQLDPQYF.

A few counts support this clonotype. This chain joins TRBV6-1 and TRBJ2-3; D is possibly TRBD1 (5 bases). From germline, CDR1 is MNHNS and CDR2 SASEGT. There are 15 residues in the CDR3. Trimming left V 3 bases short and J 0 bases short, with 10 bases between. The DNA for the CDR3 is TGTGCCAGCAGTGACCCGACAGTCAGCACAGATACGCAGTATTTT. Translation: CASSDPTVSTDTQYF.

This clonotype was detected only a few times. The chain has TRBV25-1 and TRBJ2-2; TRBD1 might be the D (6 bases). Germline assignment: CDR1 MGHDK and CDR2 SYGVNS. The CDR3 length is 15 residues. V was cut by 9 bases and J by 0 bases, with 14 bases left in between. The chain's CDR3 is CARPWGTSNTGELFF. The CDR3 region has the DNA TGTGCCAGACCCTGGGGGACATCGAACACCGGGGAGCTGTTTTTT.

This clonotype was seen ten or more times. The chain has TRBV6-2 or TRBV6-3 and TRBJ2-5; 8 nucleotides agree with TRBD2. CDR1 and CDR2 from the germline V gene are MNHEY and SVGEGT. This CDR3 is built from 16 residues. The V segment lost 7 bases and the J segment 3 bases; nucleotides outside the gene matches: 13. In DNA, the CDR3 is TGTGCCAGCACCCTCCCGAGGCGGGGGGTCGAAGAGACCCAGTACTTC. Amino acids: CASTLPRRGVEETQYF.

This clonotype was recorded at least ten times. CDR3 in DNA: TGCGCCAGCAGCCAAGATGCAGGGGGCTATGGCTACACCTTC. Translated, it gives CASSQDAGGYGYTF. The chain has TRBV4-3 and TRBJ1-2; 7 nucleotides agree with TRBD1. The trim removed 0 bases at V and 4 bases at J, leaving 2 bases unmatched. This CDR3 has 14 residues. The germline V gene has CDR1 LGHNA and CDR2 YSLEER.

Turning to this clonotype: The junction and the germline gene differ at one end; a read error may be behind it. The chain has TRBV7-6 and TRBJ2-3; D is unclear. The CDR3 runs 16 residues. CDR1 and CDR2 (germline): SGHVS, FNYEAQ. The CDR3 is CASSLAPYISTDKQYF. CDR3 bases: TGTGCCAGCAGCTTAGCCCCCTACATTAGCACAGATAAGCAGTATTTT.

Concerning this clonotype: This may come from a read error, since a much larger clone is one base off. The chain links TRBV7-2 to TRBJ2-3; D perhaps matches TRBD2 (7 bases). The CDR3 extends over 15 amino acids. The germline CDR1 and CDR2 sequences are SGHTA and FQGNSA. V lost 11 bases and J 7 bases, leaving 25 bases between the germline ends. CDR3 nucleotides: TGTGCCTCCTCCTCGGGGCGGGGGCCCTGGAATACGCAGTATTTT. It encodes CASSSGRGPWNTQYF.